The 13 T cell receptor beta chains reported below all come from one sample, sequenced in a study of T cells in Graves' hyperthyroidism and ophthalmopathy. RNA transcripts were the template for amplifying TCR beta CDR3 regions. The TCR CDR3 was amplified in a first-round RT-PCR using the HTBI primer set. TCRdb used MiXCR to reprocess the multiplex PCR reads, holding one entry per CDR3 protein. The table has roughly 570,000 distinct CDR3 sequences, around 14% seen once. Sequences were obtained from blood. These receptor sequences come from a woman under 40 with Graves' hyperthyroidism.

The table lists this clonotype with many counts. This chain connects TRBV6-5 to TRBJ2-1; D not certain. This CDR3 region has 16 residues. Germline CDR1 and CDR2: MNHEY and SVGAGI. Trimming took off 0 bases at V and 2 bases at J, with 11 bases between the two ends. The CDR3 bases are TGTGCCAGCAGTTACTCAGTGGCCCCTGCCTACAATGAGCAGTTCTTC. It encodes CASSYSVAPAYNEQFF.

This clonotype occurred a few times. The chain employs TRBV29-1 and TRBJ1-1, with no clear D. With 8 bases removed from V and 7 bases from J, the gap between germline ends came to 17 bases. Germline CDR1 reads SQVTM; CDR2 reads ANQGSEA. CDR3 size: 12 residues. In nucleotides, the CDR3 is TGCAGCTCCAACCCTCGCCCCGATGAAGCTTTCTTT. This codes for CSSNPRPDEAFF.

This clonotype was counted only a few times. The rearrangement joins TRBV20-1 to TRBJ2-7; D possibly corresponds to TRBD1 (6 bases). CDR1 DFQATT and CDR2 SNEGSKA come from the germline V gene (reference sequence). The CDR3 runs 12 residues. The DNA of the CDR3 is TGCAGCGGACAGCAAGGGCCCCACGAGCAGTACTTC. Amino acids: CSGQQGPHEQYF.

Here the CDR3 reads CASSLSYKLDEQYF. For the CDR3, the DNA is TGTGCCAGCAGTTTATCCTACAAGCTCGACGAGCAGTACTTC. The V gene is TRBV27, the J gene TRBJ2-7; D gene uncertain. The CDR3 is 14 residues long. The ends were cut back, 0 bases at V and 5 bases at J, with 11 bases in the middle. Germline CDR1 and CDR2: MNHEY and SMNVEV (reference sequence).

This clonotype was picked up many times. CDR3 coding DNA: TGTGCCATCAGTGACCGGGCCCCGGGCGAGCAGTACTTC. This encodes CAISDRAPGEQYF. The chain joins TRBV10-3 to TRBJ2-7, with no clear D. The CDR3 length is 13 residues. Germline V CDR1 and CDR2: ENHRY, SYGVKD. The V end lost 3 bases, the J end lost 6 bases, and 12 bases lay between the germline ends.

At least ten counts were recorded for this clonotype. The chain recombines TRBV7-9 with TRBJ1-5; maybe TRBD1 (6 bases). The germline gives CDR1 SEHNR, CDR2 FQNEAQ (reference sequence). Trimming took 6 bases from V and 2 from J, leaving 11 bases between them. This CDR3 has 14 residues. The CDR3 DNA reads TGTGCCAGCAGTTCACAGGGTGGCAATCAGCCCCAGCATTTT. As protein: CASSSQGGNQPQHF.

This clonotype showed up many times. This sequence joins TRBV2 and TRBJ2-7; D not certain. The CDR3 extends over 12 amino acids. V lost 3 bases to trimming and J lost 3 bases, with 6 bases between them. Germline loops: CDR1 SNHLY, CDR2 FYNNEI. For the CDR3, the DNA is TGTGCCAGCAGTGATAATGACTACGAGCAGTACTTC. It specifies CASSDNDYEQYF. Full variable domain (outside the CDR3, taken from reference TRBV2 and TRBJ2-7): EPEVTQTPSHQVTQMGQEVILRCVPISNHLYFYWYRQILGQKVEFLVSFYNNEISEKSEIFDDQFSVERPDGSNFTLKIRSTKLEDSAMYFCASSDNDYEQYFGPGTRLTVT.

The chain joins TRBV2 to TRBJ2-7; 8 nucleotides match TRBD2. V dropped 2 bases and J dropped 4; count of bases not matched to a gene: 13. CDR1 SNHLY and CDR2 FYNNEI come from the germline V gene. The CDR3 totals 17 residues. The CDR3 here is CASSETRAGGWRYEQYF. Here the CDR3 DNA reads TGTGCCAGCAGTGAAACAAGGGCGGGAGGATGGCGGTACGAGCAGTACTTC.

The CDR3 coding sequence is TGTGCCAGTAGTCCCCGGGACCGGTACTTCCCCGAAGATGGCTACACCTTC. Translation: CASSPRDRYFPEDGYTF. V and J are TRBV19 and TRBJ1-2; tentatively, D is TRBD1 (5 bases). The CDR3 covers 17 residues. CDR1 and CDR2 from the germline V gene are LNHDA and SQIVND (reference sequence). Trimming removed 5 bases from V and 6 bases from J, with 25 bases in between.

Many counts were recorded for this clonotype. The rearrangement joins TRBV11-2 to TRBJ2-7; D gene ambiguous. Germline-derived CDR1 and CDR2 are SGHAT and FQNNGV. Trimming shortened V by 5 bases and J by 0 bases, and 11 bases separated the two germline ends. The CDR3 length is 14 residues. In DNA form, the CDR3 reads TGTGCCAGCAGCAAGCTAGAGAGCTCCTACGAGCAGTACTTC. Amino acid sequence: CASSKLESSYEQYF.

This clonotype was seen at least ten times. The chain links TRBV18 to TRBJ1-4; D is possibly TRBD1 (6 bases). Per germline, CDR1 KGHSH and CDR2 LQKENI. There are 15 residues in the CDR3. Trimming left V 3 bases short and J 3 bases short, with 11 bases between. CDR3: CASSPLQGANEKLFF. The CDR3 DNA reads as TGTGCCAGCTCACCCCTACAGGGTGCTAATGAAAAACTGTTTTTT.

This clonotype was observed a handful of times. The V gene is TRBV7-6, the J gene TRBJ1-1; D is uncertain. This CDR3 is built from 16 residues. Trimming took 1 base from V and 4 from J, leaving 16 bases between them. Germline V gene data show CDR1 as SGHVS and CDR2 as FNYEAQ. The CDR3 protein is CASSLGAGHRLTEAFF. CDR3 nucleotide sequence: TGTGCCAGCAGCTTAGGGGCTGGCCACCGCCTCACTGAAGCTTTCTTT.

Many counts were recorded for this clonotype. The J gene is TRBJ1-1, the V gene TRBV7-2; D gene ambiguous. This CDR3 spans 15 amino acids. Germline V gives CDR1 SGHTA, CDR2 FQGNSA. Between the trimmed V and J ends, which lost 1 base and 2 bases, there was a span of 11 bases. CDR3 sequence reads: CASSLGMMINTEAFF. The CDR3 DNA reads TGTGCCAGCAGCTTAGGCATGATGATAAACACTGAAGCTTTCTTT. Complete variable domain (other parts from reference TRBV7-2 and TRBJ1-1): GAGVSQSPSNKVTEKGKDVELRCDPISGHTALYWYRQSLGQGLEFLIYFQGNSAPDKSGLPSDRFSAERTGGSVSTLTIQRTQQEDSAVYLCASSLGMMINTEAFFGQGTRLTVV.